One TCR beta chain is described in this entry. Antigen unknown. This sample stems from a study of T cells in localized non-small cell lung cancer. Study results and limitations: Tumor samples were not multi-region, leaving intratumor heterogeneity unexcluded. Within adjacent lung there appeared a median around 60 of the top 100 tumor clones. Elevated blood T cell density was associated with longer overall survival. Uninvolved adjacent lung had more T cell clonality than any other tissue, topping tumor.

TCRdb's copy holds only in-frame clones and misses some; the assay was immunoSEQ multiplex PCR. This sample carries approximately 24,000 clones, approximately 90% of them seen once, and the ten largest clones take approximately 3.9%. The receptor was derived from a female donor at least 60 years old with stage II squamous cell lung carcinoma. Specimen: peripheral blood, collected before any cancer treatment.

In DNA form, the CDR3 reads TGTGCCAGCAGCCAAGACACTGTAAAAAACATTCAGTACTTC. Translation gives CASSQDTVKNIQYF. The chain joins TRBV4-2 to TRBJ2-4; no firm D call. The ends were cut back, 0 bases at V and 4 bases at J, with 7 bases in the middle. Germline V gives CDR1 LGHNA, CDR2 YNFKEQ. This CDR3 has 14 residues.